The T cell receptor (beta chain) described here comes from a study of post-analysis software for immune sequencing data (dated by TCRdb to the mid-2010s). Background for the entire study: Disease courses on record covered relapsing-remitting, secondary progressive and progressive-relapsing multiple sclerosis, though some patients had no subtype annotation. The patient repertoires were set against approximately 10 previously published healthy control repertoires from donors whose ages ranged from roughly 6 to 27 years. A subset of samples was prepared in parallel using single-end sample barcoding, then pooled and co-amplified after Illumina adapter ligation. General findings and caveats noted by the study authors: Compared with controls, multiple sclerosis patients had significantly lower normalized Chao1 diversity, a finding suggesting substantial peripheral T-cell clonal expansion. The control group was slightly older than the multiple sclerosis patient group. Several TRBV segments, including TRBV5-6, TRBV5-1 and TRBV20-1, were significantly more frequent in patients than controls. Direct clustering with F measure showed strong co-clustering of samples prepared in the same batch, prompting a batch-effect correction.

CDR1 and CDR2 are read off the germline V gene as SQVTM and ANQGSEA. The V end loses 4 bases and the J end loses 5 bases, and a stretch of 6 bases separates them. The CDR3 numbers 10 residues from cysteine through phenylalanine. Just the 30-base CDR3 DNA is kept, in frame starting at base 1. Libraries were prepared through PCR. This sample was sequenced with an Illumina HiSeq 2500. To reduce PCR and sequencing biases, unique molecular identifiers were built into the TCR beta cDNA libraries. Per 1 to 10 million input T cells, approximately 500,000 cDNA molecules were obtained, such that each molecule approximated one T cell. The patient libraries were prepared and sequenced using the same protocol as the earlier healthy control dataset. Samples belonging to the same batch were prepared together, multiplexed and sequenced on a shared HiSeq lane. In the original analysis: MIGEC was used to process the raw barcoded reads, and molecular identifier groups with only a single read were discarded before consensus assembly and CDR3 extraction. Clonotype tables were post-analysed with VDJtools, normalizing diversity by down-sampling all datasets to the smallest sample size. In repertoire overlap clustering, CDR3 amino acid sequences, but not nucleotide sequences, were matched to correct batch-related cross-sample contamination. Clones were called with MiXCR by TCRdb after fastp trimmed the public reads at Q25, and only in-frame beta chains were retained. CDR3 protein duplicates are merged, each entry listing the most common genes and DNA. These V and J calls originate from TCRdb's pipeline instead of the authors' own analysis. The sample has about 160,000 distinct CDR3 sequences on record, around 36% of them singletons. The top ten clonotypes cover around 30% of the sample.

Points on this clonotype: Its antigen has not been determined. Base qualities are missing; no much larger clone stands one base away.

Read against the paper, the sample's time point label means: second blood draw from one MS patient after hematopoietic stem cell transplantation. To demonstrate the VDJtools post-analysis software, TCR beta repertoires were profiled from the peripheral blood of 10 to 15 young patients with multiple sclerosis. Multiple sclerosis patients were children and adolescents aged roughly 6 to 15 years. The chain uses TRBV29-1 and TRBJ2-7; the D gene cannot be resolved reliably. Source: blood, taken after autologous hematopoietic stem cell transplantation. The TCR sequence derives from a girl aged 10 to 17 with multiple sclerosis. Donor details come from another sample of the same person, matched by shared clones. The CDR3 protein sequence reads: CSVAGNEQYF. Here is the DNA: TGCAGCGTTGCAGGCAACGAGCAGTACTTC.